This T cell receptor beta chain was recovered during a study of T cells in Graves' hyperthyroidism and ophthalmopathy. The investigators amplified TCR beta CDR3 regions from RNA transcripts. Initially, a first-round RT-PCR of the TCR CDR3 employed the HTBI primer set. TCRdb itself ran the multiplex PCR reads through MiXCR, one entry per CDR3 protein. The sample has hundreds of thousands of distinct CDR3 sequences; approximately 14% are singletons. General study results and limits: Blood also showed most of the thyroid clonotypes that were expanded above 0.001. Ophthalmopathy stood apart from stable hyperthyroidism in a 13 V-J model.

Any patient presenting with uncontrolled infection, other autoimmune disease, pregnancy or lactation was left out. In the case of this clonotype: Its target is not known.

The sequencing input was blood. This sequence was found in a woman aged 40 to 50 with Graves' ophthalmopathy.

The CDR3 DNA is TGTGCCAGCAGCGCACCGGGACAGGGCCATTACGAGCAGTACTTC. As protein: CASSAPGQGHYEQYF. V usage is TRBV11-2 and J usage is TRBJ2-7; 9 nucleotides match TRBD1. Germline CDR1 is SGHAT and CDR2 is FQNNGV. The CDR3 is 15 residues long. J lost 4 bases, V lost 5 bases, and 9 bases had no gene match.